This TCR beta chain was documented in a study of CD8 T cells in Susac syndrome. Per germline, CDR1 MNHEY and CDR2 SVGAGI. There are 13 residues in the CDR3. The V end was cut by 6 bases, the J end by 3 bases, with 12 bases between. High-throughput TCR beta sequencing covered peripheral CD8+ and CD4+ T cells. In the multiple sclerosis control group, patients were treatment-naive and had stable or active relapsing-remitting disease. With random hexamers, reverse transcription was performed on about 0.5 to 1 ug of RNA. An immunoSEQ multiplex PCR generated amplified TCR beta CDR3 products spanning 54 Vbeta and 13 Jbeta. TCRdb re-called the immunoSEQ multiplex PCR reads through MiXCR, storing one row per CDR3 protein. The sample contains under 150,000 distinct CDR3 sequences, around 94% of which appear only once.

The sequenced sample consisted of CD4+ T cells from PBMCs. The sequence was collected from a human donor with multiple sclerosis. The J gene is TRBJ2-7, the V gene TRBV6-5, with a possible D match to TRBD2 (5 bases). In DNA, the CDR3 is TGTGCCAGCAGCTCCCTAACTAGCTACGAGCAGTACTTC. It encodes CASSSLTSYEQYF.